The T cell receptor (beta chain) under discussion was sequenced for a study of long-term antiretroviral therapy in people with HIV. The sample holds one count of this clone. Version v3.0 of the immunoSEQ assay was performed at survey level. This table comes from immunoSEQ multiplex PCR, and its TCRdb copy is limited to in-frame clones, with some not included. The repertoire consists of tens of thousands of clones, with more than 80% occurring once and the leading ten covering more than 15%. Unmatched junction bases numbered 3, after V lost 4 bases and J lost 5 bases. Germline V gene sequence: CDR1 SGHRS, CDR2 YFSETQ. This CDR3 region has 15 residues.

The chain links TRBV5-1 to TRBJ2-3, with 14 bases that match TRBD2. The source is a middle-aged man with HIV. The material sequenced was unsorted PBMCs, taken 0.5 years before starting antiretroviral therapy. The CDR3 spells CASSGTSGGKDTQYF. The DNA of the CDR3 is TGCGCCAGCAGCGGGACTAGCGGGGGTAAAGATACGCAGTATTTT.